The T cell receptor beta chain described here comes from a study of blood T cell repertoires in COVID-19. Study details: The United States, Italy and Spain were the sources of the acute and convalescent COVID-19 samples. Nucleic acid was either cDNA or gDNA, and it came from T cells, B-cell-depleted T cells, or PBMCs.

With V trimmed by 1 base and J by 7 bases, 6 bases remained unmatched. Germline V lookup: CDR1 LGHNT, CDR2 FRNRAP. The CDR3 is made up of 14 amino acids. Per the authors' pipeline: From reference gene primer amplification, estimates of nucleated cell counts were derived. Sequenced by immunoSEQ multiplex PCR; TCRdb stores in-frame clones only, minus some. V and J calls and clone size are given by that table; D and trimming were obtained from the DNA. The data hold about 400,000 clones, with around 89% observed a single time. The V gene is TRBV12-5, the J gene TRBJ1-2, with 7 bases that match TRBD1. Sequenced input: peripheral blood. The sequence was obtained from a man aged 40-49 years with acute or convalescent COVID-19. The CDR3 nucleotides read TGTGCTAGTGGTTTGGAGAGGGGGCAGGCTGGCTACACCTTC. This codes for CASGLERGQAGYTF.